This T cell receptor (beta chain) originates from a study of monozygotic twins with inflammatory bowel disease. One entry per CDR3 protein, without DNA, is what TCRdb gives after re-calling the 5' RACE reads. Its listing shows more than 300,000 distinct CDR3 sequences. About this clonotype: Antigen specificity is unknown.

The study's findings and limits: Especially with disease activity, IBD patients had fewer clonotypes in common with others than healthy twins did.

The receptor was isolated from a human donor with ulcerative colitis or Crohn's disease, or a healthy co-twin of an affected twin (not recorded which). Material: blood.

The CDR3: CASSLSQGSTYEQYF. The V gene is TRBV5-1, the J gene TRBJ2-7. The CDR3 is 15 amino acids. Germline V gene lookup returns CDR1 SGHRS and CDR2 YFSETQ.